This paragraph covers one T cell receptor beta chain sequence. The specificity of this receptor is unknown. No base qualities exist here, and no much larger clone lies one base off it. This sample was included in a study of T cells in localized non-small cell lung cancer (TCRdb year 2020). With regard to the full study: Comparing tumors with uninvolved tumor-adjacent lungs, the study looked at the T cell repertoires of approximately 250 patients with early-stage NSCLC. A mean age of approximately 70 years was recorded for the NSCLC patients, of whom some 130 were male and about a hundred were female. The cohort was made up of around 240 treatment-naive NSCLC patients whose localized lung tumors had been resected. What the research found in general, with its limitations: Longer overall survival was associated with higher blood T cell density, whereas shorter survival was associated with higher adjacent-lung clonality. A median of roughly 58 of the top 100 tumor clones were detected in paired uninvolved adjacent lung, and 25 to 35 of these tumor clones were also found among the top 100 clones of the paired uninvolved adjacent lung. Because multi-region tumor sequencing was not performed, intratumor heterogeneity could not be ruled out. Because of the exploratory design, TCR variables were selected using unadjusted p-values without false-discovery rate correction. Uninvolved tumor-adjacent lung showed the highest T cell clonality, higher than tumor, which suggests more focused antigenic responses in the uninvolved tumor-adjacent lung.

The germline V gene supplies CDR1 SGHRS and CDR2 YFSETQ. Including cysteine and phenylalanine, the CDR3 has 15 amino acids. Solely the CDR3 DNA is kept, with 45 bases framed from the first base. V is shortened by 1 base, J by 0 bases, and the region joining them spans 8 bases. TCR beta CDR3 regions were sequenced from DNA using the immunoSEQ Assay. In the source study's methods: T cell density was computed as TCR beta template counts normalized to usable DNA estimated by amplifying housekeeping genes. Using the preseqR package, richness was estimated by extrapolating to 120,000 templates for tissue samples and 400,000 templates for PBMC samples. Clonality was calculated as one minus Pielou's evenness. Tissue-enriched TCRs were identified by differential abundance testing using productive amino-acid clonotypes, minimum total count 5 and alpha 0.1. Repertoire overlap between compartments was quantified with the Jaccard Index and Morisita Overlap Index. GLIPH grouped TCR beta CDR3s together with public tetramer-defined viral CDR3s, and a viral motif had to include at least three viral sequences and also show V-gene enrichment. The table comes from immuneACCESS by way of TCRdb, which keeps in-frame sequences with V and J called. Part of the clones is missing from these tables; in studies checked, under half for an unresolved V gene and the rest for unknown reasons. V and J calls and clone size are given by that table; D and trimming were obtained from the DNA. For this sample the table gives around 15,000 clones, of which 70% to 90% were detected only once. The top ten hold roughly 21% of the sample.

At diagnosis, tumor, uninvolved tumor-adjacent lung and peripheral blood were collected and then preserved as a mix of FFPE and fresh-frozen material. For TCR repertoire profiling, blood samples were analyzed as peripheral blood mononuclear cells. The sequencing here drew on peripheral blood, taken before any cancer treatment. The sequence is built from TRBV5-1 and TRBJ1-5, with no reliable assignment of the D segment. The TCR was taken from a male donor older than 55 with stage I lung adenocarcinoma. CDR3 sequence: CASSLSGDSNQPQHF. The sequenced DNA: TGCGCCAGCAGCTTGAGCGGGGATAGCAATCAGCCCCAGCATTTT.